The rows below give T cell receptor beta chains drawn from one sample of a study of T cells in Graves' hyperthyroidism and ophthalmopathy. Each CDR3 protein gets one entry after TCRdb re-called the multiplex PCR reads with MiXCR. The profile shows 660,000 or so distinct CDR3 sequences, 40% to 55% of them singletons. The sequencing input was peripheral blood or thyroid tissue (not recorded which). These receptors were taken from an adult man with Graves' disease, either hyperthyroidism or ophthalmopathy (not recorded which). CDR3s leave out the opening cysteine and the closing phenylalanine or tryptophan.

V	CDR3
TRBV20-1	SATLLGVAGYT
TRBV11-2	ASSLVGGGQNFYGYT
TRBV24-1	ASSEAVADYGYT
TRBV5-5	ASSLVPMDTEAF
TRBV13	ASSGTTSGSLAYEQY
TRBV9	ASSGGAHRAGANVLT
TRBV29-1	SAMKAEYGYT
TRBV20-1	SARDIRGQGVYEQY
TRBV5-6	ASSPRTGRTNSPLH
TRBV2	ASSDIGRQGIH
TRBV10-3	AISEFQGNQPQH
TRBV10-3	AISPGQGKGAYEQY
TRBV7-9	ASSSAGTSTEAF
TRBV20-1	SAETVNEQY
TRBV29-1	SLRGIDNYGYT
TRBV25-1	ASSGTAFTDTQY
TRBV20-1	SAKSPDLYGYT
TRBV9	ASSPGQGVNTEAF
TRBV2	ASHEEDRAIYGYT
TRBV7-9	ASSRGSGRQYEQY
TRBV19	ASSISGASNQPQH
TRBV12-3/TRBV12-4	ASTGENTIY
TRBV29-1	SVYGTSGRNHEQY
TRBV2	ASSERADRGGGEKLF
TRBV2	ASTLDRVEKLF
TRBV2	ASTFGLFTEAF
TRBV7-9	ASSYPGGSERKQY
TRBV7-2	ASRLLAGGGEQF
TRBV9	ASSVTGGNQPQH
TRBV10-3	AIRGDGGYEQY
TRBV7-9	ASSPTSGEGYT
TRBV7-9	VSSSRGPASGNTIY
TRBV10-3	ASSDQTGSRGYT
TRBV9	ASSVGVINTEAF
TRBV24-1	ATSDPMTGSDEAF
TRBV9	ASSPTGGREQY
TRBV20-1	SASGGQGRRAF
TRBV10-3	ASSLGEGERTEAF
TRBV7-9	ASTEVGGNTIY
TRBV11-2	ARVIPGGRYTEAF
TRBV2	ASSPAGQGNTGELF
TRBV6-5	ASRPNRGQGTEAF
TRBV20-1	SAGSRETYEQY